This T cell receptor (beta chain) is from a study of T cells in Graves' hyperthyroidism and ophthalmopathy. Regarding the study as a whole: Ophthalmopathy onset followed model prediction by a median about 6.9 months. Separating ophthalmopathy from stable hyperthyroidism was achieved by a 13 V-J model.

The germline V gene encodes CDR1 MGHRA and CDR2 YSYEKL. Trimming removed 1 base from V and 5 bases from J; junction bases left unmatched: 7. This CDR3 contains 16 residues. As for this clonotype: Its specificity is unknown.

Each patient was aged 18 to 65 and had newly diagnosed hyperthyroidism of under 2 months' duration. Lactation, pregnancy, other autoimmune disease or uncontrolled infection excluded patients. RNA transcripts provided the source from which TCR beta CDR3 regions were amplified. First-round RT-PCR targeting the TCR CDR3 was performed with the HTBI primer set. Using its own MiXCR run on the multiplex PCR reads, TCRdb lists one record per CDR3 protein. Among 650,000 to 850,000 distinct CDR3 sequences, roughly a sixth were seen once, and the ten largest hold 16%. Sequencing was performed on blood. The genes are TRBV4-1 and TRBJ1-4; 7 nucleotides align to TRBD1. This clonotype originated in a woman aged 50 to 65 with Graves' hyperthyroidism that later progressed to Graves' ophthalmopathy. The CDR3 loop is CASSQGSGQRNEKLFF. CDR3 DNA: TGCGCCAGCAGCCAAGGGTCGGGACAGAGGAATGAAAAACTGTTTTTT.